This T cell receptor (beta chain) was obtained from a study of blood T cell repertoires in COVID-19. Study at large: Acute and convalescent COVID-19 specimens originated in the United States, Italy and Spain.

J lost 7 bases, V lost 3 bases, and 3 bases had no gene match. Germline V gene data show CDR1 as SGHDN and CDR2 as FVKESK. CDR3 length: 14 amino acids. Sequencing used immunoSEQ multiplex PCR; TCRdb keeps in-frame clones, though not all of them. Seen here are 25,000 to 30,000 clones, about 80% observed once, and the top ten hold approximately 40%. The chain uses TRBV14 and TRBJ1-6, with TRBD1 matching 7 bases. The source is a man aged 70-80 years with acute or convalescent COVID-19. The sample consisted of peripheral blood. The CDR3 DNA reads TGTGCCAGCAGCCAGAACAGGGGAAATTCACCCCTCCACTTT. Translating it yields CASSQNRGNSPLHF.